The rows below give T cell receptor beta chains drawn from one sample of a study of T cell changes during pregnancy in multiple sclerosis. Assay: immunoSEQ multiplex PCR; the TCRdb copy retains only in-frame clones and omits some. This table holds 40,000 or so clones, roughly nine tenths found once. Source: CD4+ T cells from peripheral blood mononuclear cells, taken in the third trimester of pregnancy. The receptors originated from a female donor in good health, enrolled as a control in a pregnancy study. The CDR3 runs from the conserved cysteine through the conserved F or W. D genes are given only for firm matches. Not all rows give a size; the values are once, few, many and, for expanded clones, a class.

CDR3 DNA: TGCGCCAGCAGCTTGGGACAGGGTAACAATGAGCAGTTCTTC
CDR3 protein: CASSLGQGNNEQFF
D gene: TRBD1
V gene: TRBV5-1
J gene: TRBJ2-1
clone size: NA

CDR3 DNA: TGTGCCAGCTCACAACAGCTACAAGAGACCCAGTACTTC
CDR3 protein: CASSQQLQETQYF
D gene: NA
V gene: TRBV18
J gene: TRBJ2-5
clone size: NA

CDR3 DNA: TGTGCCAGCACCCCTACCGGGACTAGCGGGAGACGGCAGTTCTTC
CDR3 protein: CASTPTGTSGRRQFF
D gene: TRBD2
V gene: TRBV27
J gene: TRBJ2-1
clone size: once

CDR3 DNA: TGTGCCTGGATGAAACAGGGGGCAGAGACCCAGTACTTC
CDR3 protein: CAWMKQGAETQYF
D gene: TRBD1
V gene: TRBV30
J gene: TRBJ2-5
clone size: NA

CDR3 DNA: TGTGCCAGCAGCCGACAGGAGAACACTGAAGCTTTCTTT
CDR3 protein: CASSRQENTEAFF
D gene: NA
V gene: TRBV16
J gene: TRBJ1-1
clone size: NA

CDR3 DNA: TGTGCCAGCAGCACACTAGCGGGGTACTACAATGAGCAGTTCTTC
CDR3 protein: CASSTLAGYYNEQFF
D gene: TRBD2
V gene: TRBV6-5
J gene: TRBJ2-1
clone size: NA

CDR3 DNA: TGTGCCAGCCTCGCGGGGGCTAACTATGGCTACACCTTC
CDR3 protein: CASLAGANYGYTF
D gene: NA
V gene: TRBV28
J gene: TRBJ1-2
clone size: NA

CDR3 DNA: TGTGCCAGCAGTCGTCCCTCCGGACAGGGGGAGGACACCGGGGAGCTGTTTTTT
CDR3 protein: CASSRPSGQGEDTGELFF
D gene: TRBD1
V gene: TRBV4-2
J gene: TRBJ2-2
clone size: NA

CDR3 DNA: TGTGCCAGCAGCATCTGGACAGGGCATGGGACCCAGTACTTC
CDR3 protein: CASSIWTGHGTQYF
D gene: NA
V gene: TRBV21-1
J gene: TRBJ2-5
clone size: NA

CDR3 DNA: TGTGCCAGCTCACCCGACAGTAACTATGGCTACACCTTC
CDR3 protein: CASSPDSNYGYTF
D gene: NA
V gene: TRBV18
J gene: TRBJ1-2
clone size: NA

CDR3 DNA: TGTGCCAGCAAATGGGCTGGCTCCTACGAGCAGTACTTC
CDR3 protein: CASKWAGSYEQYF
D gene: NA
V gene: TRBV2
J gene: TRBJ2-7
clone size: NA

CDR3 DNA: TGTGCCAGCAGCTTGTGGGCTGCCGACGAGCAGTACTTC
CDR3 protein: CASSLWAADEQYF
D gene: NA
V gene: TRBV7-2
J gene: TRBJ2-7
clone size: NA

CDR3 DNA: TGTGCCAGCAGTACAGGGCGGAATCAGCCCCAGCATTTT
CDR3 protein: CASSTGRNQPQHF
D gene: NA
V gene: TRBV28
J gene: TRBJ1-5
clone size: NA

CDR3 DNA: TGTGCCAGCAGTTTATTTTTCGGGGACAGCTCTGGAAACACCATATATTTT
CDR3 protein: CASSLFFGDSSGNTIYF
D gene: TRBD1
V gene: TRBV28
J gene: TRBJ1-3
clone size: NA

CDR3 DNA: TGTGCCGTCGGGGGACGCGGGGGGGCTGGGGAGACCCAGTACTTC
CDR3 protein: CAVGGRGGAGETQYF
D gene: TRBD2
V gene: TRBV2
J gene: TRBJ2-5
clone size: NA

CDR3 DNA: TGTGCCAGCAGCTTGCTAGGACTAGCGGTCCACGAGCAGTACTTC
CDR3 protein: CASSLLGLAVHEQYF
D gene: TRBD2
V gene: TRBV5-6
J gene: TRBJ2-7
clone size: NA

CDR3 DNA: TGTGCCAGCAGCTTAGGGGGCAGGGGGACCTACGAGCAGTACTTC
CDR3 protein: CASSLGGRGTYEQYF
D gene: TRBD1
V gene: TRBV13
J gene: TRBJ2-7
clone size: NA

CDR3 DNA: TGTGCCAGCAGCTACGACAGGGCCGGTGGCTACACCTTC
CDR3 protein: CASSYDRAGGYTF
D gene: TRBD1
V gene: TRBV13
J gene: TRBJ1-2
clone size: NA

CDR3 DNA: TGTGCCAGTACCGGGAGGAGGACGGCCGGCTACACCTTC
CDR3 protein: CASTGRRTAGYTF
D gene: NA
V gene: TRBV19
J gene: TRBJ1-2
clone size: NA

CDR3 DNA: TGTGCCAGCAGTTTATATGGTAGCGGGAGTTTGACTGAGCAGTTCTTC
CDR3 protein: CASSLYGSGSLTEQFF
D gene: TRBD2
V gene: TRBV27
J gene: TRBJ2-1
clone size: NA

CDR3 DNA: TGTGCCAGCAGTGCTAGCGGGAGGAGTCAGTTCTTC
CDR3 protein: CASSASGRSQFF
D gene: TRBD2
V gene: TRBV7-8
J gene: TRBJ2-1
clone size: NA

CDR3 DNA: TGTGCCAGCAGTGTAGCCGGGACAGGGTCCTACGAGCAGTACTTC
CDR3 protein: CASSVAGTGSYEQYF
D gene: TRBD1
V gene: TRBV2
J gene: TRBJ2-7
clone size: NA

CDR3 DNA: TGTGCCAGTAGTTCCATAGCGGGAGGCGACTTTTCCTACGAGCAGTACTTC
CDR3 protein: CASSSIAGGDFSYEQYF
D gene: TRBD2
V gene: TRBV19
J gene: TRBJ2-7
clone size: once

CDR3 DNA: TGTGCCAGCAGTGGCATCGGGGGGAATGAGCAGTTCTTC
CDR3 protein: CASSGIGGNEQFF
D gene: TRBD2
V gene: TRBV6-1
J gene: TRBJ2-1
clone size: NA

CDR3 DNA: TGTGCCAGCAGCCTTGGGGGGTACTCCTACAATGAGCAGTTCTTC
CDR3 protein: CASSLGGYSYNEQFF
D gene: NA
V gene: TRBV5-4
J gene: TRBJ2-1
clone size: NA

CDR3 DNA: TGCGCCAGCACGTCGAGATTGGGCTTGGGAAACATTCAGTACTTC
CDR3 protein: CASTSRLGLGNIQYF
D gene: NA
V gene: TRBV4-1
J gene: TRBJ2-4
clone size: NA

CDR3 DNA: TGTGCCTGGAGCTCCACACCCCGCCCGGGCACTGAAGCTTTCTTT
CDR3 protein: CAWSSTPRPGTEAFF
D gene: NA
V gene: TRBV30
J gene: TRBJ1-1
clone size: NA

CDR3 DNA: TGTGCCAGCAGCTCACTGCCACAGGGGGCGTTGGGTTCACCCCTCCACTTT
CDR3 protein: CASSSLPQGALGSPLHF
D gene: TRBD1
V gene: TRBV7-9
J gene: TRBJ1-6
clone size: NA

CDR3 DNA: TGTGCCAGCAGTTTACAGGGGCCCCTCTCCTACGAGCAGTACTTC
CDR3 protein: CASSLQGPLSYEQYF
D gene: TRBD1
V gene: TRBV6-5
J gene: TRBJ2-7
clone size: NA

CDR3 DNA: TGTGCCAGCTCATCCCAGGATGAGCAGTTCTTC
CDR3 protein: CASSSQDEQFF
D gene: NA
V gene: TRBV18
J gene: TRBJ2-1
clone size: NA

CDR3 DNA: TGTGCCAGCAGCCCCCCCGGACTAGCGGGAGAAAACTTC
CDR3 protein: CASSPPGLAGENF
D gene: TRBD2
V gene: TRBV7-2
J gene: TRBJ2-5
clone size: NA

CDR3 DNA: TGTGCCAGCTCACCACCGCCAGGCTACGAGCAGTACTTC
CDR3 protein: CASSPPPGYEQYF
D gene: NA
V gene: TRBV18
J gene: TRBJ2-7
clone size: NA

CDR3 DNA: TGTGCTAGCAGCTTAGGCCCTCGGCAAGCGGGGGGGCCTCCTAATGACTTATCCATGCTGTTTTTT
CDR3 protein: CASSLGPRQAGGPPNDLSMLFF
D gene: TRBD2
V gene: TRBV7-7
J gene: TRBJ2-2
clone size: NA

CDR3 DNA: TGTGCCAGCAGCGTAGACCCAGGGCTCAATCAGCCCCAGCATTTT
CDR3 protein: CASSVDPGLNQPQHF
D gene: NA
V gene: TRBV9
J gene: TRBJ1-5
clone size: NA

CDR3 DNA: TGTGCCAGCAGCGTAGAACCTGAGACCCAGTACTTC
CDR3 protein: CASSVEPETQYF
D gene: NA
V gene: TRBV2
J gene: TRBJ2-5
clone size: NA

CDR3 DNA: TGCGCCAGCAGCCCCTCCCGGGTCGCAGATACGCAGTATTTT
CDR3 protein: CASSPSRVADTQYF
D gene: NA
V gene: TRBV4-1
J gene: TRBJ2-3
clone size: once

CDR3 DNA: TGTGCCAGCAGTTTACCCACTAGCGGGAGTTGGAATGAGCAGTTCTTC
CDR3 protein: CASSLPTSGSWNEQFF
D gene: TRBD2
V gene: TRBV28
J gene: TRBJ2-1
clone size: once

CDR3 DNA: TGTGCCAGCAGTCCCGGGACAGGCTATGGCTACACCTTC
CDR3 protein: CASSPGTGYGYTF
D gene: TRBD1
V gene: TRBV6-5
J gene: TRBJ1-2
clone size: NA

CDR3 DNA: TGCGCCAGCAGCTTGGCCCCAGGGGGCACAGATACGCAGTATTTT
CDR3 protein: CASSLAPGGTDTQYF
D gene: NA
V gene: TRBV5-1
J gene: TRBJ2-3
clone size: NA

CDR3 DNA: TGTGCCAGCAGCCCCCGAGAGACCCAGTACTTC
CDR3 protein: CASSPRETQYF
D gene: NA
V gene: TRBV7-9
J gene: TRBJ2-5
clone size: once